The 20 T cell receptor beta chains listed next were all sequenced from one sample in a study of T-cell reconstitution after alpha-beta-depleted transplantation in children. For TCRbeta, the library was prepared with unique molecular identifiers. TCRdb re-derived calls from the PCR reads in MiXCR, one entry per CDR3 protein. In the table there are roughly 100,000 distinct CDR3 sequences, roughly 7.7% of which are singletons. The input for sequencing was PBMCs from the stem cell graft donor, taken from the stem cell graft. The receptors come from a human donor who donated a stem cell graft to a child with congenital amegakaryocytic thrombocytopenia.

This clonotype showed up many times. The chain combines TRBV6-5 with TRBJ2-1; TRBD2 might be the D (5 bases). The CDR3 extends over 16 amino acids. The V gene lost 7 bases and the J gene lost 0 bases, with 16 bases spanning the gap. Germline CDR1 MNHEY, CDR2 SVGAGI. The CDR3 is CASTTSFGISYNEQFF. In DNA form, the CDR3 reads TGTGCCAGCACCACTAGTTTTGGAATCTCCTACAATGAGCAGTTCTTC.

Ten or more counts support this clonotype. DNA of the CDR3: TGCGCCAGCAGCTTGGACTTCCTGGACACAGATACGCAGTATTTT. Encoded protein: CASSLDFLDTDTQYF. The chain is built from TRBV5-1 and TRBJ2-3; the D is unclear. The germline V gene encodes CDR1 SGHRS and CDR2 YFSETQ. Deletions cut 0 bases from V and 2 bases from J, with 10 bases between. The CDR3 contains 15 residues.

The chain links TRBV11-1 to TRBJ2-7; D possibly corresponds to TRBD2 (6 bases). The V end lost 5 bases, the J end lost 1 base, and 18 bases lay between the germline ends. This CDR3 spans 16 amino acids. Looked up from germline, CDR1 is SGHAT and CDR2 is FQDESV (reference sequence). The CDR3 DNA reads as TGTGCCAGCAGCCTCCTGGGGAGCGGGTATTCCTACGAGCAGTACTTC. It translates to CASSLLGSGYSYEQYF.

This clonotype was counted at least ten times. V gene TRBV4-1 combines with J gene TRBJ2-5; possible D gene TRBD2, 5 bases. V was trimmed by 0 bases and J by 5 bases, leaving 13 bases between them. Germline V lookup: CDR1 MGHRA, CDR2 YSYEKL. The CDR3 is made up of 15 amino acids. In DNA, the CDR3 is TGCGCCAGCAGCCAAGAGCCCTACCTAGCTGAGACCCAGTACTTC. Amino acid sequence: CASSQEPYLAETQYF.

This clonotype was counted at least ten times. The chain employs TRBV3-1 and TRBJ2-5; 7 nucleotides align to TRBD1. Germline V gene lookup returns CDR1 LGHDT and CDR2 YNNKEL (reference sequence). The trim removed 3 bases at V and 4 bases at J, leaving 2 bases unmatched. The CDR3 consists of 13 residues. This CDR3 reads CASSQNRGETQYF. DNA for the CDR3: TGTGCCAGCAGCCAGAACAGGGGAGAGACCCAGTACTTC.

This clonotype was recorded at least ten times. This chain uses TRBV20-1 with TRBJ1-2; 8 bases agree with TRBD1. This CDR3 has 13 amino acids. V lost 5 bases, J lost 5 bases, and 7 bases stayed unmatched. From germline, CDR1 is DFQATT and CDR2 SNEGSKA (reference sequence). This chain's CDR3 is CSAQDRATYGYTF. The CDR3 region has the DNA TGCAGTGCTCAGGACAGGGCGACATATGGCTACACCTTC.

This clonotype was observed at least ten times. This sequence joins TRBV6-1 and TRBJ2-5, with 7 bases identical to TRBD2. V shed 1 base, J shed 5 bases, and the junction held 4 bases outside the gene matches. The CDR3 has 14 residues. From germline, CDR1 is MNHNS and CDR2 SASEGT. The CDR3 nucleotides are TGTGCCAGCAGTGAAGGTCGGGGGGTGGAGACCCAGTACTTC. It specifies CASSEGRGVETQYF.

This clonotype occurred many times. The CDR3 loop reads CASTSQGIAGANVLTF. CDR3 bases: TGTGCCAGTACGTCACAGGGGATCGCGGGGGCCAACGTCCTGACTTTC. The chain links TRBV28 to TRBJ2-6; the match to TRBD1 covers 7 bases. The CDR3 contains 16 residues. J gave up 4 bases and V 9 bases, and 12 bases lay outside the gene matches. Germline V gene lookup returns CDR1 MDHEN and CDR2 SYDVKM.

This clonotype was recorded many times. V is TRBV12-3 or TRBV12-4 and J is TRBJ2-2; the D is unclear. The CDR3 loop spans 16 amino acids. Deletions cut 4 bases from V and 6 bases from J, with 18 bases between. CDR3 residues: CASSSILVVKAGELFF. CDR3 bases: TGTGCCAGCAGTTCCATTCTGGTCGTCAAGGCCGGGGAGCTGTTTTTT.

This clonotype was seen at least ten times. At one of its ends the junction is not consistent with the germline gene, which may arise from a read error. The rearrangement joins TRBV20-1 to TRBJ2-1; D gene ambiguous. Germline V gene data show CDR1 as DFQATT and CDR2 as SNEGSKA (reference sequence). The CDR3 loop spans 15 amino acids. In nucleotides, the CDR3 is TGCAGTGCTAGAGATGGTTCCTCGTCCTCCAATGAGCAGTTCTTC. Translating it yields CSARDGSSSSNEQFF.

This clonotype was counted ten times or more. The CDR3 protein is CSVTRGGEAFF. CDR3 DNA sequence: TGCAGCGTCACACGGGGAGGCGAAGCTTTCTTT. The rearrangement joins TRBV29-1 to TRBJ1-1; D is uncertain. This CDR3 contains 11 residues. Germline V CDR1 and CDR2: SQVTM, ANQGSEA. V was cut by 6 bases and J by 8 bases, with 13 bases left in between.

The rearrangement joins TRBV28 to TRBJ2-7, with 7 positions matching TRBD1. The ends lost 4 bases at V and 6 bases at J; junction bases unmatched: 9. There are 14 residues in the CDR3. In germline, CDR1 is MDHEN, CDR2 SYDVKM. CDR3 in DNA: TGTGCCAGCAGTTCGGACAGGCCATTGTTCGAGCAGTACTTC. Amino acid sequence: CASSSDRPLFEQYF.

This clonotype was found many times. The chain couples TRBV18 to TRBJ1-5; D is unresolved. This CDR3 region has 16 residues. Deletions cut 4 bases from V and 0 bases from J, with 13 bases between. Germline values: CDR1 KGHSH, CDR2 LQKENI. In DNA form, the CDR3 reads TGTGCCAGCTCACACGAGGCTCACGTTAGCAATCAGCCCCAGCATTTT. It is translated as CASSHEAHVSNQPQHF. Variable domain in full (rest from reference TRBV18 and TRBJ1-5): NAGVMQNPRHLVRRRGQEARLRCSPMKGHSHVYWYRQLPEEGLKFMVYLQKENIIDESGMPKERFSAEFPKEGPSILRIQQVVRGDSAAYFCASSHEAHVSNQPQHFGDGTRLSIL.

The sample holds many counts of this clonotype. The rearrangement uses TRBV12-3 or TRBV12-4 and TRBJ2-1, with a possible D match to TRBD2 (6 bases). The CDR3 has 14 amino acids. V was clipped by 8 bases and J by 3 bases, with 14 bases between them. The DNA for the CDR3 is TGTGCCAGCGGACTTAGCGGCGTCTACAATGAGCAGTTCTTC. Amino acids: CASGLSGVYNEQFF.

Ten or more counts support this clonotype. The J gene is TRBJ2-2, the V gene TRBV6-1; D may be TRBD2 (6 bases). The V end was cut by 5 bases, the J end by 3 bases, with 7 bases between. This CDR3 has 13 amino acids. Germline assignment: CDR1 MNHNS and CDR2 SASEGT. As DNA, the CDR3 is TGTGCCAGCAGTAGGGAGGACACCGGGGAGCTGTTTTTT. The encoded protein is CASSREDTGELFF.

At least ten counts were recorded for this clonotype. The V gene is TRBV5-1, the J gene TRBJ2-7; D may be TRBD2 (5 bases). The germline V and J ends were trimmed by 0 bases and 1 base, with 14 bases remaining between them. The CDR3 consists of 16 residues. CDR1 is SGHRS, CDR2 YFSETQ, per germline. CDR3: CASSLAQLEESYEQYF. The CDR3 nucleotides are TGCGCCAGCAGCTTGGCCCAACTAGAAGAATCCTACGAGCAGTACTTC.

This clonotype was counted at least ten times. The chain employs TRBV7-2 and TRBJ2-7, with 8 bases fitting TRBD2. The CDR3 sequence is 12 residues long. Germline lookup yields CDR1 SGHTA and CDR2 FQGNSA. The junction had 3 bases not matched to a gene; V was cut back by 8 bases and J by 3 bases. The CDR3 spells CASGAGGYEQYF. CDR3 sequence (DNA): TGTGCCAGCGGGGCGGGAGGCTACGAGCAGTACTTC.

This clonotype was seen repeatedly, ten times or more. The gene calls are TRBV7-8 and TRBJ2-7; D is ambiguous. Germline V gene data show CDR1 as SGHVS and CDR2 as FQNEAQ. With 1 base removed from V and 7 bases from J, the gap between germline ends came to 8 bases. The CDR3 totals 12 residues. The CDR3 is CASSLVSWEQYF. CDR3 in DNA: TGTGCCAGCAGCTTAGTGTCTTGGGAGCAGTACTTC.

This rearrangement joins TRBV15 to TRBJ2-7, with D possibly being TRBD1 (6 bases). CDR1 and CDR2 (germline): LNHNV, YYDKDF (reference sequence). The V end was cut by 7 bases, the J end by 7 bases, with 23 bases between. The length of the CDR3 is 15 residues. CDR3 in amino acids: CATNSDRRAGGEQYF. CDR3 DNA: TGTGCCACCAACTCGGACAGACGAGCCGGAGGTGAGCAGTACTTC.

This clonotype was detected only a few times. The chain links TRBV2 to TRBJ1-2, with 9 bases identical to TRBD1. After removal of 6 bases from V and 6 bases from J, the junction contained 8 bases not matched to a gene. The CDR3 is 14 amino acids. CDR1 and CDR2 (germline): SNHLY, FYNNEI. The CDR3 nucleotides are TGTGCCAGCAGGGCGACGGACAGGGGAAATGGCTACACCTTC. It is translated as CASRATDRGNGYTF. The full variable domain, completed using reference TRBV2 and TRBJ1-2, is EPEVTQTPSHQVTQMGQEVILRCVPISNHLYFYWYRQILGQKVEFLVSFYNNEISEKSEIFDDQFSVERPDGSNFTLKIRSTKLEDSAMYFCASRATDRGNGYTFGSGTRLTVV.